Listed below are T cell receptor beta chains from one sample, sequenced in a study of blood T cell repertoires in COVID-19. Only in-frame clones appear in the TCRdb table, and some are missing; sequencing was by immunoSEQ multiplex PCR. Of around 100,000 clones in the sample, around 87% were seen once. The specimen sequenced was peripheral blood. These receptors came from a woman aged 25 to 39 with acute or convalescent COVID-19. The CDR3 runs from the conserved cysteine through the conserved F or W. A D gene is named only where the DNA matches it firmly. Some rows mark clone size as missing; the rest say once, few, many or name a class of expanded clone.

V gene	J gene	D gene	clone size	CDR3 DNA	CDR3 protein
TRBV23-1	TRBJ1-2	.	.	TGCGCCAGCAGTCAATCGATCAGGGGTCTCTATGGCTACACCTTC	CASSQSIRGLYGYTF
TRBV7-8	TRBJ2-1	.	once	TGTGCCAGCAGCTTAGTAGCGAAGAGCTCCTACAATGAGCAGTTCTTC	CASSLVAKSSYNEQFF
TRBV5-1	TRBJ2-1	.	.	TGCGCCAGCAGCGCTATGGGGGGTCAAGCGCAGTTCTTC	CASSAMGGQAQFF
TRBV2	TRBJ2-3	TRBD2	.	TGTGCCAGCAGTGACACGGGGGGGCGGGCAGATACGCAGTATTTT	CASSDTGGRADTQYF
TRBV4-1	TRBJ1-4	TRBD1	.	TGCGCCAGCAGCCAAGGACAGGGAGGAGAAGAAAAACTGTTTTTT	CASSQGQGGEEKLFF
TRBV11-3	TRBJ1-1	.	.	TGTGCCAGCAGCTATGAGGATGTGAACACTGAAGCTTTCTTT	CASSYEDVNTEAFF
TRBV5-8	TRBJ2-3	TRBD2	.	TGTGCCAGCAGCTTTGGGGAGACTAGCCGTCCGACAGATACGCAGTATTTT	CASSFGETSRPTDTQYF
TRBV6-5	TRBJ1-2	.	.	TGTGCCAGCAGTTACTCTGACCCAGGGTTTTATGGCTACACCTTC	CASSYSDPGFYGYTF
TRBV27	TRBJ2-7	.	.	TGTGCCAGCAGTCCGGGGGTATCCTACGAGCAGTACTTC	CASSPGVSYEQYF
TRBV20-1	TRBJ2-2	.	.	TGCAGTGCTAGTTACGGGGAGCTGTTTTTT	CSASYGELFF
TRBV18	TRBJ2-7	TRBD1	once	TGTGCCAGCTCACACACTCCCCGACAGGGCCCCTACGAGCAGTACTTC	CASSHTPRQGPYEQYF
TRBV5-4	TRBJ2-1	TRBD2	.	TGTGCCAGCAGCTCCTGGGGGGGTGAGCAGTTCTTC	CASSSWGGEQFF
TRBV27	TRBJ1-1	.	.	TGTGCCAGCAGTTTTTCCAGGAACACTGAAGCTTTCTTT	CASSFSRNTEAFF
TRBV10-2	TRBJ2-2	TRBD1	.	TGCGCCAGCAGCTACGACAGGGTGGCCACCGGGGAGCTGTTTTTT	CASSYDRVATGELFF
TRBV2	TRBJ1-1	TRBD1	.	TGTGCCAGCAGTGTGTCTGACAGGGCAAACACTGAAGCTTTCTTT	CASSVSDRANTEAFF
TRBV3-1/TRBV3-2	TRBJ1-1	.	.	TGTGCCAGCAGCCAAGGAGGATACCGGACTGAAGCTTTCTTT	CASSQGGYRTEAFF
TRBV19	TRBJ1-1	.	.	TGTGCCAGTACAAAATCCTACGGGGACACTGAAGCTTTCTTT	CASTKSYGDTEAFF
TRBV9	TRBJ1-3	.	few	TGTGCCAGCAGCGTTGCAGGGCCTGGAAACACCATATATTTT	CASSVAGPGNTIYF
TRBV6-5	TRBJ2-3	TRBD1	.	TGTGCCAGCAGTTACGCAGGGACAGGGGGCTTAGATACGCAGTATTTT	CASSYAGTGGLDTQYF
TRBV25-1	TRBJ2-1	TRBD2	.	TGTGCCAGCAGTGCCGGCTTCCGACTAGCGGAGCAGTTCTTC	CASSAGFRLAEQFF